This TCR beta chain is from a study of patients and donors after allogeneic stem cell transplantation. In TCRdb, the RT-PCR reads were re-called with MiXCR into one record per CDR3 protein. The data show over 130,000 distinct CDR3 sequences, about 36% seen once. The CDR3 spans 14 residues. CDR1 is SGDLS, CDR2 YYNGEE, per germline. Trimming took off 3 bases at V and 4 bases at J, with 13 bases between the two ends. The sequenced material came from blood, either unsorted or a sorted T cell fraction (not recorded which). J is TRBJ1-2 and V is TRBV9, with D possibly TRBD1 on 5 matching bases. The TCR was taken from a human donor who was either an allogeneic HSCT recipient or a stem cell or donor lymphocyte infusion donor (not recorded which). It is not recorded whose cells these are; they may come from a transplant donor. CDR3 amino acids: CASSAEGSAYGYTF. CDR3 DNA sequence: TGTGCCAGCAGCGCCGAGGGGTCGGCCTATGGCTACACCTTC.